The 23 T cell receptor beta chains reported below all come from one sample, sequenced in a study of cytomegalovirus exposure and HLA in healthy donors. PCR amplification relied on 60 Vbeta primers (plus 13 Jbeta primers). Libraries were prepared by immunoSEQ multiplex PCR; TCRdb keeps only in-frame clonotypes and omits some of them. The sample yields about 74,000 clones, of which the top ten take up around 7%. Input material: PBMCs. Source of these receptors: a female donor in good health and CMV-seropositive.

CDR3 residues: CASSLDRGYNEQFF. CDR3 in DNA: TGTGCCAGCAGTTTGGACAGGGGGTACAATGAGCAGTTCTTC. The V gene is TRBV27, the J gene TRBJ2-1; 10 bases align to TRBD1. V was clipped by 3 bases and J by 4 bases; unmatched bases: 0. The CDR3 runs to 14 residues. Germline V gene lookup returns CDR1 MNHEY and CDR2 SMNVEV (reference sequence).

The V call is TRBV9, the J call TRBJ2-3; no clear D gene. The CDR3 consists of 13 residues. V lost 2 bases to trimming and J lost 8 bases, with 12 bases between them. The germline gives CDR1 SGDLS, CDR2 YYNGEE. The CDR3 DNA is TGTGCCAGCAGCGTCAATTCTCCCGGTACGCAGTATTTT. This translates into CASSVNSPGTQYF.

The chain recombines TRBV29-1 with TRBJ2-1; unclear D gene. This CDR3 has 12 amino acids. Trimming shortened V by 0 bases and J by 9 bases, and 9 bases separated the two germline ends. The germline V gene has CDR1 SQVTM and CDR2 ANQGSEA. For the CDR3, the DNA is TGCAGCGTTGAAGAGTCCTATAGTGAGCAGTTCTTC. Protein product: CSVEESYSEQFF.

V and J are TRBV4-3 and TRBJ1-2; tentatively, D is TRBD1 (5 bases). V was trimmed by 2 bases and J by 3 bases, leaving 7 bases between them. Germline V CDR1 and CDR2: LGHNA, YSLEER. This CDR3 is 13 amino acids long. The chain's CDR3 is CASSQSRDYGYTF. CDR3 DNA sequence: TGCGCCAGCAGCCAAAGCAGGGACTATGGCTACACCTTC.

This chain uses TRBV18 with TRBJ2-1, with D possibly TRBD2 on 6 matching bases. The CDR3 length is 15 residues. Germline V gene lookup returns CDR1 KGHSH and CDR2 LQKENI. Deletions cut 5 bases from V and 0 bases from J, with 11 bases between. The chain's CDR3 is CASSNSGVSYNEQFF. CDR3 sequence (DNA): TGTGCCAGCTCAAATAGCGGCGTCTCCTACAATGAGCAGTTCTTC.

The chain combines TRBV27 with TRBJ2-7; 8 nucleotides align to TRBD1. CDR1 is MNHEY and CDR2 is SMNVEV in the germline V gene (reference sequence). This CDR3 has 14 residues. V shed 8 bases and J 4 bases; nucleotides not matched to a gene: 10. The CDR3 loop is CASRGQGFTYEQYF. CDR3 DNA sequence: TGTGCCAGCCGAGGACAGGGCTTTACGTACGAGCAGTACTTC.

The chain combines TRBV27 with TRBJ2-7, with D possibly being TRBD2 (5 bases). The germline CDR1 and CDR2 sequences are MNHEY and SMNVEV (reference sequence). With 8 bases removed from V and 3 bases from J, the gap between germline ends came to 8 bases. The CDR3 is 11 residues long. The CDR3 sequence is CASGGYYEQYF. Written as DNA, the CDR3 is TGTGCCAGCGGCGGGTACTACGAGCAGTACTTC.

The rearrangement links TRBV6-5 to TRBJ1-1, with D possibly being TRBD1 (5 bases). CDR3 length: 12 amino acids. The V and J ends lost 10 bases and 5 bases respectively, with 14 bases between them. Per germline, CDR1 MNHEY and CDR2 SVGAGI. The CDR3, as DNA: TGTGCCACCGGGACGGGGGTTACTGAAGCTTTCTTT. It translates to CATGTGVTEAFF.

The chain uses TRBV19 and TRBJ1-1, with TRBD1 matching 12 bases. The germline V gene encodes CDR1 LNHDA and CDR2 SQIVND (reference sequence). After removal of 7 bases from V and 5 bases from J, the junction contained 5 bases not matched to a gene. CDR3 length: 14 amino acids. The DNA of the CDR3 is TGTGCCAGTAACGGGGGACAGGGGGCTACTGAAGCTTTCTTT. Amino acids: CASNGGQGATEAFF.

The chain employs TRBV9 and TRBJ1-2, with D unclear. Germline V gene data show CDR1 as SGDLS and CDR2 as YYNGEE. The CDR3 extends over 16 amino acids. The V end was cut by 3 bases, the J end by 3 bases, with 18 bases between. CDR3 DNA sequence: TGTGCCAGCAGCGAACCCCATGCAGGTCCGGACTATGGCTACACCTTC. Its translation: CASSEPHAGPDYGYTF.

The V gene is TRBV10-3, the J gene TRBJ1-1; D is unresolved. This CDR3 has 11 amino acids. V was pared by 6 bases and J by 1 base, with 3 bases between. The germline gives CDR1 ENHRY, CDR2 SYGVKD. The CDR3 is CAIRQNTEAFF. The CDR3 DNA is TGTGCCATCAGACAGAACACTGAAGCTTTCTTT.

The CDR3 spells CASSKGQGYEQYF. In DNA, the CDR3 is TGTGCCAGCAGTAAGGGACAGGGATACGAGCAGTACTTC. The V gene is TRBV28, the J gene TRBJ2-7; 9 bases are shared with TRBD1. The trim removed 5 bases at V and 4 bases at J, leaving 3 bases unmatched. Germline assignment: CDR1 MDHEN and CDR2 SYDVKM. The CDR3 has 13 residues.

The chain employs TRBV4-1 and TRBJ2-7, with TRBD2 matching over 9 bases. Germline V gene data show CDR1 as MGHRA and CDR2 as YSYEKL. With 7 bases clipped from V and 0 bases from J, the junction kept 7 bases outside the gene matches. This CDR3 spans 15 amino acids. The CDR3 sequence is CASTPYSGSSYEQYF. In DNA, the CDR3 is TGCGCCAGCACACCATATAGCGGGAGCTCCTACGAGCAGTACTTC.

J is TRBJ1-1 and V is TRBV27; 8 bases fit TRBD1. The junction had 4 bases not matched to a gene; V was cut back by 1 base and J by 6 bases. From germline, CDR1 is MNHEY and CDR2 SMNVEV (reference sequence). CDR3 length equals 14 residues. The CDR3 DNA sequence: TGTGCCAGCAGTTTATTGGGGGGACAGGCTGAAGCTTTCTTT. Amino acid sequence: CASSLLGGQAEAFF.

V is TRBV18 and J is TRBJ2-3; 7 nucleotides line up with TRBD2. Germline-derived CDR1 and CDR2 are KGHSH and LQKENI. With V trimmed by 3 bases and J by 4 bases, 7 bases remained unmatched. The CDR3 contains 15 residues. CDR3 amino acids: CASSPPGAGADTQYF. The DNA of the CDR3 is TGTGCCAGCTCACCCCCAGGTGCGGGAGCAGATACGCAGTATTTT.

This rearrangement joins TRBV19 to TRBJ2-1, with 14 bases identical to TRBD2. The CDR3 is 18 residues long. The V gene's germline CDR1 is LNHDA and CDR2 SQIVND (reference sequence). Trimming removed 2 bases from V and 0 bases from J; junction bases left unmatched: 3. The CDR3: CASSIRLAGGSSYNEQFF. The CDR3 coding sequence is TGTGCCAGTAGTATACGACTAGCGGGAGGGAGCTCCTACAATGAGCAGTTCTTC.

V gene TRBV19 combines with J gene TRBJ2-1; 13 positions agree with TRBD2. The CDR3 contains 15 residues. V lost 5 bases and J lost 4; bases outside the gene matches: 2. Per germline, CDR1 LNHDA and CDR2 SQIVND (reference sequence). This CDR3 is CASSLGLAGYNEQFF. The CDR3 nucleotides read TGTGCCAGTAGTCTGGGACTAGCGGGATACAATGAGCAGTTCTTC. Combining the CDR3 with reference TRBV19 and TRBJ2-1 gives the whole variable domain DGGITQSPKYLFRKEGQNVTLSCEQNLNHDAMYWYRQDPGQGLRLIYYSQIVNDFQKGDIAEGYSVSREKKESFPLTVTSAQKNPTAFYLCASSLGLAGYNEQFFGPGTRLTVL.

The rearrangement joins TRBV29-1 to TRBJ2-3, with D possibly TRBD2 on 6 matching bases. V dropped 7 bases and J dropped 2 bases, with 7 bases sitting between them. The CDR3 contains 11 residues. In germline, CDR1 is SQVTM, CDR2 ANQGSEA. CDR3 sequence reads: CSGTTTDTQYF. The CDR3, as DNA: TGCAGCGGGACTACCACAGATACGCAGTATTTT.

In DNA form, the CDR3 reads TGCAGCGTTGAAGGGACCACGGGAGGGGGTACGCAGTATTTT. It translates to CSVEGTTGGGTQYF. This chain joins TRBV29-1 and TRBJ2-3; 8 positions agree with TRBD2. V lost 1 base to trimming and J lost 8 bases; unmatched junction nucleotides: 8. The CDR3 length is 14 residues. The germline V gene has CDR1 SQVTM and CDR2 ANQGSEA.

The chain combines TRBV19 with TRBJ1-5, with a weak D call TRBD1 (5 bases). The CDR3 is 15 residues long. CDR1 and CDR2 (germline): LNHDA, SQIVND (reference sequence). Trimming stripped 0 bases from V and 6 bases from J, with 12 bases between. DNA for the CDR3: TGTGCCAGTAGTATAGAAAGGAGGAGGGGTCAGCCCCAGCATTTT. Protein sequence: CASSIERRRGQPQHF.

The rearrangement links TRBV7-9 to TRBJ2-2; perhaps TRBD2 as D (6 bases). Trimming stripped 3 bases from V and 6 bases from J, with 14 bases between. Looked up from germline, CDR1 is SEHNR and CDR2 is FQNEAQ (reference sequence). The length of the CDR3 is 15 residues. CDR3 nucleotide sequence: TGTGCCAGCAGCTTTCCCGGGAGTCTGGCCGGGGAGCTGTTTTTT. Translated: CASSFPGSLAGELFF.

The CDR3 DNA sequence: TGTGCCAGCAGCTTTATCCGCGGCGGGCGCACAGATACGCAGTATTTT. Encoded protein: CASSFIRGGRTDTQYF. The chain has TRBV5-6 and TRBJ2-3; D is possibly TRBD2 (5 bases). Germline loops: CDR1 SGHDT, CDR2 YYEEEE. CDR3 length equals 16 residues. V gave up 2 bases and J gave up 1 base, with 14 bases separating them.

This sequence joins TRBV6-1 and TRBJ2-3; D gene ambiguous. CDR1 is MNHNS, CDR2 SASEGT, per germline. Trimming left V 0 bases short and J 3 bases short, with 7 bases between. The CDR3 runs 14 residues. CDR3 residues: CASSEARLTDTQYF. In DNA form, the CDR3 reads TGTGCCAGCAGTGAAGCGAGGTTGACAGATACGCAGTATTTT.